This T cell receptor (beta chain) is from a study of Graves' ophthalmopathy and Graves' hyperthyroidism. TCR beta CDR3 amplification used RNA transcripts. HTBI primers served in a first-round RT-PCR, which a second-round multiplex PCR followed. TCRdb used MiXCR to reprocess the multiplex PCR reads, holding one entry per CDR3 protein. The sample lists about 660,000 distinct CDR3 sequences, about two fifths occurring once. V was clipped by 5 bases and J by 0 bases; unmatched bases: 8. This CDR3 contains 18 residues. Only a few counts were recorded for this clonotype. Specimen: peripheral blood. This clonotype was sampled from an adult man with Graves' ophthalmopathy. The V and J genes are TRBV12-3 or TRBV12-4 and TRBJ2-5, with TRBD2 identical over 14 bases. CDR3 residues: CASSNRLAGGRYQETQYF. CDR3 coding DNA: TGTGCCAGCAGTAACAGACTAGCGGGAGGGAGGTACCAAGAGACCCAGTACTTC.